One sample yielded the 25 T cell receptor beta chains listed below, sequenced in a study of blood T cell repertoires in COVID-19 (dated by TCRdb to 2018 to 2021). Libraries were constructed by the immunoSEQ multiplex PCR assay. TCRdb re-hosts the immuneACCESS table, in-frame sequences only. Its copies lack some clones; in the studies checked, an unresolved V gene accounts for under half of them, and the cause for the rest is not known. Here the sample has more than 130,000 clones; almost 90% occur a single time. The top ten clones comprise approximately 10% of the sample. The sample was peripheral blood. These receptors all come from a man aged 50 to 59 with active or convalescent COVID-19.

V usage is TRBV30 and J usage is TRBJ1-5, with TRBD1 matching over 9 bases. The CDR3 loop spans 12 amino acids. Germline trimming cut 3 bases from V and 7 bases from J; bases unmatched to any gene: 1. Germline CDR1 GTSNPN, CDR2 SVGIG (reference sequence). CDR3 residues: CAWRGQGQPQHF. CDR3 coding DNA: TGTGCCTGGAGAGGACAGGGGCAGCCCCAGCATTTT.

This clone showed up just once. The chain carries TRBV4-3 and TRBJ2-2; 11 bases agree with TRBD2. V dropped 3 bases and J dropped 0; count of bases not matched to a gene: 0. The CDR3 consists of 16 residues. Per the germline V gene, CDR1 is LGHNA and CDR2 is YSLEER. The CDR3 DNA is TGCGCCAGCAGCCAGACTAGCGGGGCGAACACCGGGGAGCTGTTTTTT. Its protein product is CASSQTSGANTGELFF.

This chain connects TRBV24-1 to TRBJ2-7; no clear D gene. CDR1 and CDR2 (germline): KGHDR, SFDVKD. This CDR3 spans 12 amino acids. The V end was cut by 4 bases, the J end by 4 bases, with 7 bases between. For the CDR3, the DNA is TGTGCCACCAGTGACCGCGGATACGAGCAGTACTTC. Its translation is CATSDRGYEQYF.

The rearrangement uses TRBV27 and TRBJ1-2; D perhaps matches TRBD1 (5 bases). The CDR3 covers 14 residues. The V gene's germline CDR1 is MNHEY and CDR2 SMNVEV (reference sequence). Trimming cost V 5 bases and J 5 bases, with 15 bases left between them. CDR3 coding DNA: TGTGCCAGCAGTCCCCCCGGACACGTATATGGCTACACCTTC. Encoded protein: CASSPPGHVYGYTF.

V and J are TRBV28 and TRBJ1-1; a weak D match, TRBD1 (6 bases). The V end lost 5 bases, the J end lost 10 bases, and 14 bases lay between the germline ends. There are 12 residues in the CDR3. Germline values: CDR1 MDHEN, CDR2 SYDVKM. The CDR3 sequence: CASSRNRAGAFF. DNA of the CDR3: TGTGCCAGCAGTCGGAACAGGGCGGGAGCTTTCTTT.

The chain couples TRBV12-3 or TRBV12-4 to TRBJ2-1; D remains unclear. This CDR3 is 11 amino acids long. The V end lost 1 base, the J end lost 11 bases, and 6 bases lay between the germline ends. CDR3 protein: CASSLGDKQFF. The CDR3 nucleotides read TGTGCCAGCAGTTTAGGCGACAAGCAGTTCTTC.

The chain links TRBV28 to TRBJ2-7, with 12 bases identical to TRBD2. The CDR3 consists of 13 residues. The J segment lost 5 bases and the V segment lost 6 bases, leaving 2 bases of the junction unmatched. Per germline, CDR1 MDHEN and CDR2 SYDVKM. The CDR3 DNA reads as TGTGCCAGCAGACTAGCGGGAGGTAACGAGCAGTACTTC. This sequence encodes CASRLAGGNEQYF.

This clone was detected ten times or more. The CDR3 spells CASREQGSGNTIYF. DNA of the CDR3: TGTGCCAGCAGAGAACAGGGTTCAGGAAACACCATATATTTT. The V call is TRBV27, the J call TRBJ1-3, with a tentative D call TRBD1 (6 bases). Trimming removed 6 bases from V and 4 bases from J, with 13 bases in between. There are 14 residues in the CDR3. Germline loops: CDR1 MNHEY, CDR2 SMNVEV (reference sequence).

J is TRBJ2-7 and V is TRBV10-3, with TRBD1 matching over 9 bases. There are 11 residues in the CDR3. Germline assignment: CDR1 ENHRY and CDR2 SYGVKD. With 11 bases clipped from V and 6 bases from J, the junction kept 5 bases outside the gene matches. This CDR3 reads CALGQGGEQYF. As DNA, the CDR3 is TGTGCCCTGGGACAGGGCGGCGAGCAGTACTTC.

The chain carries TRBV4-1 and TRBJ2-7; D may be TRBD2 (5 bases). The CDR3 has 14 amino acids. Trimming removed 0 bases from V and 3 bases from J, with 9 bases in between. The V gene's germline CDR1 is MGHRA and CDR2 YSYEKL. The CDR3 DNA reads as TGCGCCAGCAGCCAAGATTGGGAGCTCTACGAGCAGTACTTC. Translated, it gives CASSQDWELYEQYF.

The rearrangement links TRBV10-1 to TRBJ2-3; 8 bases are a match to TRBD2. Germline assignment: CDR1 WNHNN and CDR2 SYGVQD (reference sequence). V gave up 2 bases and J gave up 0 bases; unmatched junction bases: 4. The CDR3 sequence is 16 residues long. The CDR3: CASSESSSGSTDTQYF. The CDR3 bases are TGCGCCAGCAGTGAGAGCTCTAGCGGGAGCACAGATACGCAGTATTTT.

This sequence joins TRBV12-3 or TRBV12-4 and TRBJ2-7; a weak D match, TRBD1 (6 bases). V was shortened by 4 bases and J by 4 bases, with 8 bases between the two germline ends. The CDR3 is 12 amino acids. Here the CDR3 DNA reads TGTGCCAGCAGTTCAGGGGTATACGAGCAGTACTTC. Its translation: CASSSGVYEQYF.

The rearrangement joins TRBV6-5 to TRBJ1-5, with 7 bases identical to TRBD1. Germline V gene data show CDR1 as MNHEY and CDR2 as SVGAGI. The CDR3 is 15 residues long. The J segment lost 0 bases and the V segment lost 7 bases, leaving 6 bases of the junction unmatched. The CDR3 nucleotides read TGTGCCAGCATTAACAGGGGCTATAGCAATCAGCCCCAGCATTTT. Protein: CASINRGYSNQPQHF.

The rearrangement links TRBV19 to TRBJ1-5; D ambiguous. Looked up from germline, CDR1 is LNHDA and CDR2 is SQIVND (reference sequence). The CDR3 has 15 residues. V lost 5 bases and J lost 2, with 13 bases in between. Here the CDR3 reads CASSPRTGGNQPQHF. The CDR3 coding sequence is TGTGCCAGTAGTCCCCGGACCGGGGGCAATCAGCCCCAGCATTTT. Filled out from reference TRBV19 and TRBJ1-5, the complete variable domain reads DGGITQSPKYLFRKEGQNVTLSCEQNLNHDAMYWYRQDPGQGLRLIYYSQIVNDFQKGDIAEGYSVSREKKESFPLTVTSAQKNPTAFYLCASSPRTGGNQPQHFGDGTRLSIL.

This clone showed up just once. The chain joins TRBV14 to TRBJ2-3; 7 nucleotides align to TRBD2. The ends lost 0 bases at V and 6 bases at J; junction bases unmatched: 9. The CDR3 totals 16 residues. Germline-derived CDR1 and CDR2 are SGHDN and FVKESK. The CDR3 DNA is TGTGCCAGCAGCCAAGAAAGGGGAGGGGCGGCGGATACGCAGTATTTT. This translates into CASSQERGGAADTQYF.

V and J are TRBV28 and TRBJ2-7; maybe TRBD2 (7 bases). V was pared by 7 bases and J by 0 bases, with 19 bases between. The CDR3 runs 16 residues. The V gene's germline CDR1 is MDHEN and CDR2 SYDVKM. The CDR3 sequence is CASIHRGGYLSYEQYF. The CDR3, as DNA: TGTGCCAGCATCCATAGGGGGGGATATCTCTCCTACGAGCAGTACTTC.

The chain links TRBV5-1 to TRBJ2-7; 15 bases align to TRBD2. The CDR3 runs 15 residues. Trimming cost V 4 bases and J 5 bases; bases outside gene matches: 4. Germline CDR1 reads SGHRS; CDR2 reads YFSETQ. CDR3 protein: CASSPGLAGGNEQYF. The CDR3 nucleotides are TGCGCCAGCAGCCCGGGACTAGCGGGAGGCAACGAGCAGTACTTC.

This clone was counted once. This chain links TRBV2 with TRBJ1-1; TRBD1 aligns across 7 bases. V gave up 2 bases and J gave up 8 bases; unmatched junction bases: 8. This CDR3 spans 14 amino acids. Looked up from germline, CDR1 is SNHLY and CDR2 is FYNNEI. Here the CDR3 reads CASSETPGGNEAFF. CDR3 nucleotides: TGTGCCAGCAGTGAAACACCAGGGGGGAACGAAGCTTTCTTT. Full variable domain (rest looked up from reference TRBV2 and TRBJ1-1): EPEVTQTPSHQVTQMGQEVILRCVPISNHLYFYWYRQILGQKVEFLVSFYNNEISEKSEIFDDQFSVERPDGSNFTLKIRSTKLEDSAMYFCASSETPGGNEAFFGQGTRLTVV.

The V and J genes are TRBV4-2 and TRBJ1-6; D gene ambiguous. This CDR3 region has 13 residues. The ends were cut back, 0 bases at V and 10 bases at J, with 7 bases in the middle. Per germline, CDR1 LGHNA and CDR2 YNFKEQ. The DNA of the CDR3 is TGTGCCAGCAGCCAAGAGAGGCTCTCACCCCTCCACTTT. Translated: CASSQERLSPLHF.

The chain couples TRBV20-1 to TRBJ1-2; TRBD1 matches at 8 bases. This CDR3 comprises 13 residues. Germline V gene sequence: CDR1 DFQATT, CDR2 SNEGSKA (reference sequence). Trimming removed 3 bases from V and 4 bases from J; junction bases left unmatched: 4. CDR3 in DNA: TGCAGTGCTAGTCCTCAGGGGGCCTATGGCTACACCTTC. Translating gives CSASPQGAYGYTF.

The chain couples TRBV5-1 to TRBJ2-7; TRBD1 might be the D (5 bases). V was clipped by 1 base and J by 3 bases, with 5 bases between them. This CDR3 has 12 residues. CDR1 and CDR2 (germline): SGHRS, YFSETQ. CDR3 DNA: TGCGCCAGCAGCTTGCAGGGCTACGAGCAGTACTTC. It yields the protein CASSLQGYEQYF.

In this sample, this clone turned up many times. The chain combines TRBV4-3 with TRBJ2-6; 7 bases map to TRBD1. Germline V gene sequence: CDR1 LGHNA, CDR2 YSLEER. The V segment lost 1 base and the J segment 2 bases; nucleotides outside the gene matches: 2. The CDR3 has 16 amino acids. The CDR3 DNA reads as TGCGCCAGCAGCCAAGGGACAGGTACTGGGGCCAACGTCCTGACTTTC. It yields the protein CASSQGTGTGANVLTF.

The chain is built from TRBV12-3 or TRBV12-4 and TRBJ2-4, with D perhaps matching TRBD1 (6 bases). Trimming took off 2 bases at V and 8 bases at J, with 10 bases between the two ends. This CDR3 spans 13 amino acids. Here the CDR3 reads CASSLQGTDIQYF. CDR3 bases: TGTGCCAGCAGTTTACAGGGGACGGACATTCAGTACTTC.

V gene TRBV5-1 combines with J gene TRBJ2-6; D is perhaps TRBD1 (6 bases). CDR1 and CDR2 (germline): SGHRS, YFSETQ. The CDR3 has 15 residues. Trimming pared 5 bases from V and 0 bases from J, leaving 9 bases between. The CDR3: CASRRGSSGANVLTF. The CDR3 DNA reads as TGCGCCAGCAGGAGGGGGAGCTCTGGGGCCAACGTCCTGACTTTC. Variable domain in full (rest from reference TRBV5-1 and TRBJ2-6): KAGVTQTPRYLIKTRGQQVTLSCSPISGHRSVSWYQQTPGQGLQFLFEYFSETQRNKGNFPGRFSGRQFSNSRSEMNVSTLELGDSALYLCASRRGSSGANVLTFGAGSRLTVL.

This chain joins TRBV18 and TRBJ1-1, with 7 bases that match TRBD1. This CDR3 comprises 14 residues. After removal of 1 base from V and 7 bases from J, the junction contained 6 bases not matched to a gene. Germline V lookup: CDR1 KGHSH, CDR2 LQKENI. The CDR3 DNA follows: TGTGCCAGCTCACCACGACAGGGTCGGAGTGAAGCTTTCTTT. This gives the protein CASSPRQGRSEAFF.